These 9 T cell receptor beta chains came from one sample sequenced in a study of CD8+ T cells in alopecia areata. Isolated RNA was reverse transcribed into cDNA used as the sequencing template. Sequencing used immunoSEQ multiplex PCR; TCRdb keeps in-frame clones, though not all of them. The repertoire holds about 130,000 clones, 45% to 65% seen once, with less than 5.5% in the top ten. The sequenced sample was CD4+ T cells sorted from blood, obtained at week 0. The receptor set was obtained from a human donor with alopecia areata.

V is TRBV15 and J is TRBJ2-7; 8 nucleotides align to TRBD2. This CDR3 contains 15 residues. CDR1 and CDR2 from the germline V gene are LNHNV and YYDKDF (reference sequence). After removal of 0 bases from V and 6 bases from J, the junction contained 7 bases not matched to a gene. In nucleotides, the CDR3 is TGTGCCACCAGCAGAGATCGACTAGCGAGAGGCGAGCAGTACTTC. Translated, it gives CATSRDRLARGEQYF.

The chain combines TRBV28 with TRBJ2-4; tentatively, D is TRBD2 (6 bases). The V gene's germline CDR1 is MDHEN and CDR2 SYDVKM. The V end lost 2 bases, the J end lost 3 bases, and 11 bases lay between the germline ends. The CDR3 has 15 amino acids. CDR3 sequence reads: CASSLLWGGKNIQYF. The DNA for the CDR3 is TGTGCCAGCAGTTTACTCTGGGGAGGCAAAAACATTCAGTACTTC.

This chain links TRBV4-3 with TRBJ2-5, with D possibly matching TRBD2 (6 bases). The CDR3 length is 15 residues. Germline assignment: CDR1 LGHNA and CDR2 YSLEER. V was pared by 0 bases and J by 5 bases, with 13 bases between. The CDR3 bases are TGCGCCAGCAGCCAAGATCAGCTAGCGAGGGAGACCCAGTACTTC. Its protein is CASSQDQLARETQYF.

The gene calls are TRBV7-2 and TRBJ2-3, with D perhaps matching TRBD1 or TRBD2 (5 bases each). The CDR3 length is 14 residues. CDR1 SGHTA and CDR2 FQGNSA come from the germline V gene. V lost 3 bases, J lost 6 bases, and 13 bases lay in between. This CDR3 reads CASSFGATGDTQYF. CDR3 bases: TGTGCCAGCAGCTTCGGGGCTACTGGGGATACGCAGTATTTT.

V is TRBV5-6 and J is TRBJ2-7; tentative D call: TRBD2 (5 bases). The CDR3 covers 16 residues. Germline V gene lookup returns CDR1 SGHDT and CDR2 YYEEEE. The V end lost 4 bases, the J end lost 0 bases, and 17 bases lay between the germline ends. This CDR3 reads CASSDLKTGYSYEQYF. The CDR3 region has the DNA TGTGCCAGCAGCGATTTAAAGACGGGGTACTCCTACGAGCAGTACTTC.

This clone came up a few times. The chain joins TRBV7-2 to TRBJ2-1, with unresolved D. Germline V gives CDR1 SGHTA, CDR2 FQGNSA. This CDR3 has 15 residues. The V end was cut by 6 bases, the J end by 2 bases, with 14 bases between. DNA of the CDR3: TGTGCCAGCAGTCCGCTCCGAGAGGCCTACAATGAGCAGTTCTTC. Protein product: CASSPLREAYNEQFF.

V is TRBV7-9 and J is TRBJ1-4; 9 bases line up with TRBD1. V shed 6 bases, J shed 3 bases, and the junction held 17 bases outside the gene matches. Germline CDR1 reads SEHNR; CDR2 reads FQNEAQ (reference sequence). CDR3 length: 19 residues. The CDR3 spells CASSYHLPGQGDSNEKLFF. The DNA for the CDR3 is TGTGCCAGCAGTTATCATCTTCCGGGACAGGGTGATTCTAATGAAAAACTGTTTTTT.

As to this clone: At one of its ends the junction is not consistent with the germline gene, which may arise from a read error. The CDR3 coding sequence is TGTGCCAGCAGTGTATCCCCGGGACAGGGTAACTATGGCTACACCTTC. This gives the protein CASSVSPGQGNYGYTF. This chain links TRBV27 with TRBJ1-2; 9 bases fit TRBD1. The CDR3 contains 16 residues. Germline CDR1 and CDR2: MNHEY and SMNVEV (reference sequence).

J is TRBJ2-5 and V is TRBV6-1, with D possibly being TRBD2 (5 bases). Germline assignment: CDR1 MNHNS and CDR2 SASEGT. V lost 4 bases and J lost 5, with 11 bases in between. The CDR3 is 13 residues long. The CDR3 reads CASSGGVEETQYF. CDR3 DNA: TGTGCCAGCAGTGGGGGAGTAGAGGAGACCCAGTACTTC.